Below, 2 T cell receptor beta chains from the same sample are listed, as sequenced in a study of blood T cell repertoires in COVID-19. The method was immunoSEQ multiplex PCR; TCRdb's version includes in-frame clones alone and lacks a portion of them. The sample includes roughly 260,000 clones, around 82% of them seen just once. Sequenced input: PBMCs or T cells enriched from blood (not recorded which). The origin of the receptors is a woman between 35 and 50 years old who had been exposed to COVID-19.

The gene calls are TRBV7-2 and TRBJ2-3; 8 positions match TRBD2. Trimming removed 1 base from V and 1 base from J; junction bases left unmatched: 10. Germline lookup yields CDR1 SGHTA and CDR2 FQGNSA. The CDR3 runs to 18 residues. The CDR3 DNA is TGTGCCAGCAGCTTAGGGCCCTTTGAGGGACTAGGCACAGATACGCAGTATTTT. This sequence encodes CASSLGPFEGLGTDTQYF. Using reference TRBV7-2 and TRBJ2-3 for the parts outside the CDR3, the full variable domain is GAGVSQSPSNKVTEKGKDVELRCDPISGHTALYWYRQSLGQGLEFLIYFQGNSAPDKSGLPSDRFSAERTGGSVSTLTIQRTQQEDSAVYLCASSLGPFEGLGTDTQYFGPGTRLTVL.

This clone was counted between two and nine times. This CDR3 is CASSREWGGEQFF. The DNA for the CDR3 is TGCGCCAGCAGCCGAGAGTGGGGAGGGGAGCAGTTCTTC. The rearrangement uses TRBV4-1 and TRBJ2-1, with 7 bases fitting TRBD2. Germline V lookup: CDR1 MGHRA, CDR2 YSYEKL. Trimming at V came to 4 bases and at J to 10 bases, leaving 7 bases not matched to a gene. The CDR3 spans 13 residues.